These T cell receptor beta chains were read from a single sample in a study of T cell responses to AZD1222 COVID-19 vaccine. Produced via immunoSEQ multiplex PCR; TCRdb's table is partial and in-frame only. The top ten hold about 4.9% of the sample, which has roughly 110,000 clones, about nine tenths seen once. The starting material was peripheral blood, obtained on day 0 of AZD1222 vaccination. All receptors come from an adult in good health. Each CDR3 is given with its conserved first and last residue.

v_gene	j_gene	len	CDR3aa
TRBV30	TRBJ2-1	12	CAWRGLVDEQFF
TRBV24-1	TRBJ2-1	14	CATSSPSSYNEQFF
TRBV4-1	TRBJ1-2	15	CASSQERGFGYGYTF
TRBV29-1	TRBJ2-3	14	CSVPGQGAGDTQYF
TRBV7-6	TRBJ2-1	16	CASSLLAGGPGNEQFF
TRBV2	TRBJ1-5	12	CASSRFNQPQHF
TRBV27	TRBJ1-2	14	CASGAGAQPSGYTF
TRBV24-1	TRBJ2-6	16	CATSDGGGSGANVLTF
TRBV7-3	TRBJ2-1	17	CASSSNPTGSGYNEQFF
TRBV11-2	TRBJ2-7	14	CASSRRQGQYEQYF
TRBV2	TRBJ1-5	14	CASSEAGGYQPQHF
TRBV10-3	TRBJ1-2	16	CATVDRTNGIPYGYTF
TRBV3-1/TRBV3-2	TRBJ1-3	16	CASSQDLTATGNTIYF
TRBV19	TRBJ1-3	13	CASSGTAWNTIYF
TRBV4-2	TRBJ2-3	16	CASSQEPSGQTDTQYF
TRBV11-2	TRBJ1-6	13	CASSAGQFSPLHF
TRBV7-9	TRBJ1-5	14	CASSLGTHNQPQHF
TRBV24-1	TRBJ2-7	14	CATSEDSGSYEQYF
TRBV5-1	TRBJ1-2	16	CASSEERDRANYGYTF
TRBV7-2	TRBJ1-1	14	CASSSLGVNTEAFF
TRBV10-2	TRBJ1-5	13	CAIGTNSNQPQHF
TRBV25-1	TRBJ2-7	14	CASREGTGAYEQYF
TRBV9	TRBJ1-2	16	CASSVGGQATNYGYTF
TRBV11-2	TRBJ1-1	13	CASSFHSGTEAFF
TRBV6-5	TRBJ2-7	12	CASMSRDYEQYF
TRBV27	TRBJ1-2	15	CASSLAVGPNYGYTF
TRBV7-5	TRBJ2-7	15	CARSLFSSGFDEQYF
TRBV6-2/TRBV6-3	TRBJ1-1	14	CASSYRGGNTEAFF
TRBV10-3	TRBJ2-2	16	CAISESGTGGTGELFF
TRBV19	TRBJ2-1	14	CASTAREGRNEQFF
TRBV6-5	TRBJ2-1	15	CASSFTAGGPHEQFF
TRBV7-9	TRBJ1-1	13	CASSRQGNTEAFF
TRBV7-6	TRBJ2-1	16	CASSPQAGSSYNEQFF
TRBV7-9	TRBJ2-2	16	CASSATSGGETGELFF
TRBV12-3/TRBV12-4	TRBJ1-3	13	CASSLSPGNTIYF
TRBV11-2	TRBJ1-2	14	CASSQINSAYGYTF
TRBV7-3	TRBJ1-2	13	CASSLLGGAGYTF
TRBV5-1	TRBJ1-1	15	CASSLGTAMNTEAFF
TRBV7-8	TRBJ2-7	17	CASSRGLAGDRSYEQYF
TRBV27	TRBJ2-7	14	CASSGSGGLYEQYF
TRBV7-3	TRBJ2-1	14	CASSSPTSRDEQFF
TRBV18	TRBJ2-5	13	CASSPRSVETQYF
TRBV5-1	TRBJ1-5	13	CASSLLSGQPQHF
TRBV24-1	TRBJ2-7	14	CATSDRTGGYEQYF
TRBV12-3/TRBV12-4	TRBJ1-3	13	CASTSYSGNTIYF
TRBV15	TRBJ1-3	15	CATSRDGNPGNTIYF
TRBV6-2/TRBV6-3	TRBJ2-2	17	CASSYPGASGSPGELFF
TRBV10-1	TRBJ2-1	14	CASSSDSAGSEQFF
TRBV12-3/TRBV12-4	TRBJ1-1	11	CASSLLGEAFF
TRBV2	TRBJ2-1	17	CASSVSRGSSQINEQFF
TRBV20-1	TRBJ1-5	13	CSASWNSLQPQHF
TRBV7-3	TRBJ2-2	18	CASGRGTSGTRNTGELFF
TRBV2	TRBJ2-2	15	CASSEETANTGELFF